A single sample is the source of the 20 T cell receptor beta chains below, sequenced in a study of regulatory T cells in long-lasting Graves disease. Time point indicated: persistent/refractory GD, antithyroid drugs over 5 years with positive TRAb. PBMCs provided the RNA from which the TCR library was made. Library construction for TCR beta used iRepertoire HTBI primers and Arm-PCR of CDR3 regions. From the multiplex PCR reads, TCRdb called clonotypes with MiXCR, one entry per CDR3 protein. The sample gives roughly 450,000 distinct CDR3 sequences, approximately 22% of which show up once; 13% is in the top ten. Sequenced here: peripheral blood mononuclear cells (PBMCs), sampled when the disease was refractory, from a patient treated with antithyroid drugs. The receptors come from a female donor with Graves disease.

Worth noting for this clonotype: A far larger clone is one nucleotide away, so this likely arose from a read error. The chain links TRBV6-6 to TRBJ2-6; TRBD2 matches at 9 bases. CDR1 is MNHNY, CDR2 SVGAGI, per germline (reference sequence). The CDR3 has 18 amino acids. V lost 0 bases and J lost 3; bases outside the gene matches: 6. The CDR3 nucleotides are TGTGCCAGCAGTTACTCGTCTAGCGGGGAGCTTGGGGCCAACGTCCTGACTTTC. This sequence encodes CASSYSSSGELGANVLTF.

The genes are TRBV14 and TRBJ1-2; D unresolved. The CDR3 runs to 15 residues. Germline CDR1 is SGHDN and CDR2 is FVKESK. Trimming removed 3 bases at V and 6 bases at J, with 17 bases between. Written as DNA, the CDR3 is TGTGCCAGCAGCCATGACCTCGCTGGGTGGAATGGCTACACCTTC. This codes for CASSHDLAGWNGYTF.

At least ten counts were recorded for this clonotype. V is TRBV7-9 and J is TRBJ1-5; D not resolved. The V gene lost 0 bases and the J gene lost 7 bases, with 7 bases spanning the gap. The CDR3 length is 13 residues. The germline V gene has CDR1 SEHNR and CDR2 FQNEAQ (reference sequence). CDR3: CASSLAGGQPQHF. CDR3 sequence (DNA): TGTGCCAGCAGCTTAGCGGGAGGACAGCCCCAGCATTTT.

The chain recombines TRBV6-5 with TRBJ1-1, with TRBD1 as a possible D gene (6 bases). V lost 2 bases and J lost 7, with 14 bases in between. The CDR3 length is 14 residues. In germline, CDR1 is MNHEY, CDR2 SVGAGI. CDR3 DNA: TGTGCCAGCAGTTACGTCAGGGGCGGTGGTGAAGCTTTCTTT. It encodes CASSYVRGGGEAFF.

The rearrangement uses TRBV12-3 or TRBV12-4 and TRBJ2-1, with TRBD2 as a possible D gene (7 bases). CDR3 length equals 16 residues. Trimming took off 4 bases at V and 7 bases at J, with 20 bases between the two ends. This CDR3 reads CASSSHGGRGGNEQFF. CDR3 DNA sequence: TGTGCCAGCAGTTCCCACGGGGGGCGCGGTGGTAATGAGCAGTTCTTC.

This clonotype was counted a few times. The gene calls are TRBV28 and TRBJ2-3, with D uncertain. V was shortened by 6 bases and J by 1 base, with 14 bases between the two germline ends. This CDR3 region has 15 residues. Germline V lookup: CDR1 MDHEN, CDR2 SYDVKM. CDR3 DNA: TGTGCCAGCAGCTTCCATTCGGTGGGCACAGATACGCAGTATTTT. This translates into CASSFHSVGTDTQYF.

The chain is built from TRBV20-1 and TRBJ2-2; a possible D gene is TRBD1 (5 bases). CDR1 and CDR2 from the germline V gene are DFQATT and SNEGSKA (reference sequence). V lost 2 bases and J lost 4, with 8 bases in between. This CDR3 has 13 amino acids. The CDR3 loop is CSARSQATGELFF. In nucleotides, the CDR3 is TGCAGTGCTAGATCACAGGCCACCGGGGAGCTGTTTTTT.

This clonotype has a count of ten or more. This rearrangement joins TRBV12-3 or TRBV12-4 to TRBJ1-1; D is undetermined. The V end lost 3 bases, the J end lost 5 bases, and 16 bases lay between the germline ends. CDR3 length: 15 amino acids. The CDR3 coding sequence is TGTGCCAGCAGTTTTTACACATTCGCGGGGACTGAAGCTTTCTTT. This encodes CASSFYTFAGTEAFF.

The table lists this clonotype with many counts. V and J are TRBV12-3 or TRBV12-4 and TRBJ1-6, with 7 positions matching TRBD1. CDR3 size: 14 residues. V shed 7 bases, J shed 5 bases, and the junction held 5 bases outside the gene matches. CDR3 DNA: TGTGCCAGCACCCGCACAGGGGATAATTCACCCCTCCACTTT. Translating gives CASTRTGDNSPLHF.

Worth noting for this clonotype: The junction differs from germline at one of its ends, possibly a read error. CDR3 DNA: TGTGCCAACAGTTTAGGGCGGGGGCAGTACTTC. Residues: CANSLGRGQYF. The V and J genes are TRBV6-5 and TRBJ2-7; a weak D match, TRBD2 (6 bases). The germline V gene has CDR1 MNHEY and CDR2 SVGAGI. CDR3 size: 11 residues.

This clonotype was counted at least ten times. V and J are TRBV2 and TRBJ2-1, with TRBD2 matching over 12 bases. The CDR3 length is 15 residues. The V gene's germline CDR1 is SNHLY and CDR2 FYNNEI. Trimming cost V 6 bases and J 6 bases; bases outside gene matches: 6. The CDR3 loop reads CASRLLAGGPNEQFF. In DNA, the CDR3 is TGTGCCAGCAGACTGCTAGCGGGGGGGCCCAATGAGCAGTTCTTC.

The chain joins TRBV20-1 to TRBJ2-3, with unresolved D. Trimming removed 3 bases at V and 4 bases at J, with 8 bases between. Germline-derived CDR1 and CDR2 are DFQATT and SNEGSKA (reference sequence). CDR3 size: 12 residues. The CDR3 coding sequence is TGCAGTGCTAGGGATCACCCAGATACGCAGTATTTT. It translates to CSARDHPDTQYF.

A few counts support this clonotype. The rearrangement joins TRBV7-2 to TRBJ1-2, with D possibly matching TRBD1 (6 bases). This CDR3 has 15 amino acids. Trimming removed 5 bases at V and 7 bases at J, with 20 bases between. Germline assignment: CDR1 SGHTA and CDR2 FQGNSA. CDR3 residues: CASSLGGGQRGGYTF. CDR3 in DNA: TGTGCCAGCAGCCTCGGGGGGGGACAAAGGGGTGGCTACACCTTC.

The chain employs TRBV4-1 and TRBJ2-1, with 7 nucleotides matching TRBD2. This CDR3 region has 17 residues. The V segment lost 0 bases and the J segment 0 bases; nucleotides outside the gene matches: 5. Germline assignment: CDR1 MGHRA and CDR2 YSYEKL. The CDR3 protein is CASSQERGMSSYNEQFF. Written as DNA, the CDR3 is TGCGCCAGCAGCCAAGAGCGGGGGATGAGCTCCTACAATGAGCAGTTCTTC.

This clonotype was observed a handful of times. This sequence joins TRBV14 and TRBJ1-5; D not resolved. Trimming stripped 2 bases from V and 3 bases from J, with 11 bases between. The germline V gene has CDR1 SGHDN and CDR2 FVKESK. This CDR3 has 15 residues. CDR3 amino acids: CASSQFRDDNQPQHF. CDR3 coding DNA: TGTGCCAGCAGCCAATTTCGAGACGACAATCAGCCCCAGCATTTT.

This clonotype has only a few counts. V is TRBV6-5 and J is TRBJ1-5, with 9 bases identical to TRBD1. The germline gives CDR1 MNHEY, CDR2 SVGAGI. V was pared by 2 bases and J by 5 bases, with 16 bases of the junction left unmatched. This CDR3 spans 19 amino acids. CDR3 coding DNA: TGTGCCAGCAGTTACGGATTCGATTGGGACAGGGCGGTCCATCAGCCCCAGCATTTT. The encoded protein is CASSYGFDWDRAVHQPQHF.

This clonotype was recorded a few times. The J gene is TRBJ1-1, the V gene TRBV5-1; tentatively, D is TRBD1 (5 bases). Germline V gives CDR1 SGHRS, CDR2 YFSETQ. Between the trimmed V and J ends, which lost 0 bases and 1 base, there was a span of 7 bases. CDR3 size: 14 residues. CDR3 bases: TGCGCCAGCAGCTTGGAGACAGCGAACACTGAAGCTTTCTTT. Translated, it gives CASSLETANTEAFF.

This chain joins TRBV6-1 and TRBJ2-7; TRBD1 aligns across 9 bases. Germline CDR1 MNHNS, CDR2 SASEGT. The ends lost 5 bases at V and 6 bases at J; junction bases unmatched: 8. The length of the CDR3 is 14 residues. This chain's CDR3 is CASSRDRELGEQYF. CDR3 bases: TGTGCCAGCAGTCGGGACAGGGAGCTTGGCGAGCAGTACTTC.

J is TRBJ1-6 and V is TRBV19; D unclear. Germline V gene sequence: CDR1 LNHDA, CDR2 SQIVND (reference sequence). Trimming left V 3 bases short and J 7 bases short, with 4 bases between. This CDR3 contains 12 residues. CDR3 in DNA: TGTGCCAGTAGTATGAGCAATTCACCCCTCCACTTT. Its translation is CASSMSNSPLHF.

This chain uses TRBV6-5 with TRBJ1-6; D not certain. Trimming removed 2 bases at V and 6 bases at J, with 8 bases between. CDR3 size: 14 residues. Germline lookup yields CDR1 MNHEY and CDR2 SVGAGI. The CDR3 is CASSYGKINSPLHF. The CDR3 DNA sequence: TGTGCCAGCAGTTACGGAAAGATTAATTCACCCCTCCACTTT.